The 25 T cell receptor beta chains given below trace back to one sample, sequenced in a study of identical twins. TCRdb fed the 5' RACE reads into MiXCR, producing one record per CDR3 protein. The sample holds around 220,000 distinct CDR3 sequences, roughly 10% seen once. Sequenced input: memory T cells sorted from blood. These receptors came from a man aged 45-60 years in good health.

As to this clonotype: Just one base apart from a much larger clone, this may be a read error. The conserved closing phenylalanine or tryptophan is absent in this CDR3, likely reflecting a read error. The rearrangement uses TRBV5-1 and TRBJ1-6, with 7 bases identical to TRBD1. The germline V gene encodes CDR1 SGHRS and CDR2 YFSETQ. The CDR3 totals 14 residues. The trim removed 5 bases at V and 6 bases at J, leaving 5 bases unmatched. This CDR3 reads CASRPGTVNSPLHL. The CDR3 bases are TGCGCCAGCAGGCCCGGGACAGTTAATTCACCCCTCCACCTT.

The V gene is TRBV19, the J gene TRBJ1-1, with D maybe TRBD1 (5 bases). Germline V gene sequence: CDR1 LNHDA, CDR2 SQIVND (reference sequence). The CDR3 spans 15 residues. The V and J ends lost 2 bases and 4 bases respectively, with 14 bases between them. Written as DNA, the CDR3 is TGTGCCAGTAGTATACTCAGGGCTCGGGGCACTGAAGCTTTCTTT. It translates to CASSILRARGTEAFF.

This clonotype occurred a few times. This chain uses TRBV6-1 with TRBJ2-1; 8 positions agree with TRBD2. This CDR3 has 15 residues. Trimming took 6 bases from V and 4 from J; bases not matched to a gene: 8. Germline assignment: CDR1 MNHNS and CDR2 SASEGT. The CDR3 coding sequence is TGTGCCAGCAGACCGGGGGGGGGGAAGTACAATGAGCAGTTCTTC. Residues: CASRPGGGKYNEQFF.

This clonotype came up many times. The chain joins TRBV4-2 to TRBJ2-7, with 8 bases lining up with TRBD1. This CDR3 is 16 amino acids long. The V segment lost 4 bases and the J segment 4 bases; nucleotides outside the gene matches: 12. CDR1 is LGHNA, CDR2 YNFKEQ, per germline. The chain's CDR3 is CASSLRWGQAMYEQYF. In DNA form, the CDR3 reads TGTGCCAGCAGCCTCCGGTGGGGACAGGCTATGTACGAGCAGTACTTC.

Many counts were recorded for this clonotype. The V gene is TRBV18, the J gene TRBJ2-5, with 8 bases that match TRBD1. The V gene end was trimmed by 0 bases and the J gene end by 5 bases; junction bases not matched to a gene: 8. The CDR3 has 16 amino acids. Germline CDR1 KGHSH, CDR2 LQKENI. This chain's CDR3 is CASSPPIGRGQETQYF. The CDR3 nucleotides read TGTGCCAGCTCACCACCGATCGGCAGGGGGCAGGAGACCCAGTACTTC.

There are many counts of this clonotype. This sequence joins TRBV7-9 and TRBJ1-5; no reliable D call. Germline CDR1 is SEHNR and CDR2 is FQNEAQ (reference sequence). Trimming removed 0 bases from V and 5 bases from J, with 2 bases in between. There are 12 residues in the CDR3. CDR3 loop: CASSLAYQPQHF. CDR3 coding DNA: TGTGCCAGCAGCTTAGCCTATCAGCCCCAGCATTTT.

The chain is built from TRBV24-1 and TRBJ2-3; D uncertain. The CDR3 is 14 amino acids. CDR1 is KGHDR and CDR2 is SFDVKD in the germline V gene. Trimming stripped 4 bases from V and 2 bases from J, with 9 bases between. CDR3 sequence reads: CATSDVGLTDTQYF. The CDR3 region has the DNA TGTGCCACCAGTGACGTCGGCCTCACAGATACGCAGTATTTT.

Many counts were recorded for this clonotype. The chain couples TRBV12-3 or TRBV12-4 to TRBJ2-5; D remains ambiguous. V was shortened by 6 bases and J by 5 bases, with 13 bases between the two germline ends. The CDR3 has 13 residues. CDR3 DNA: TGTGCCAGCAGCTCACTTCCGGTGGAGACCCAGTACTTC. It translates to CASSSLPVETQYF.

This clonotype was found many times. The chain employs TRBV5-1 and TRBJ1-2; 10 bases fit TRBD1. The CDR3 consists of 16 residues. After removal of 0 bases from V and 3 bases from J, the junction contained 5 bases not matched to a gene. Per the germline V gene, CDR1 is SGHRS and CDR2 is YFSETQ. The CDR3 sequence is CASSLGQGASDYGYTF. The CDR3 DNA reads TGCGCCAGCAGCTTGGGACAGGGGGCCAGCGACTATGGCTACACCTTC.

This clonotype was found a few times. V and J are TRBV21-1 and TRBJ2-7; TRBD2, the D gene given by the table, was not confirmed from the DNA. TRBV21-1 constitutes a pseudogene. The CDR3 runs to 19 residues. The CDR3 coding sequence is TGTGCCAGCAGCAAAGTGGCGCTAGCGGGAGCCGCGAGCTCCTACGAGCAGTACTTC. Translated, it gives CASSKVALAGAASSYEQYF.

This clonotype was seen a few times. J is TRBJ1-6 and V is TRBV9, with D possibly TRBD1 on 6 matching bases. Germline V gene lookup returns CDR1 SGDLS and CDR2 YYNGEE. This CDR3 is 14 amino acids long. The V end was cut by 3 bases, the J end by 8 bases, with 12 bases between. CDR3 bases: TGTGCCAGCAGCGGCACAGGGTACGATTCACCCCTCCACTTT. Translated: CASSGTGYDSPLHF.

This rearrangement joins TRBV6-1 to TRBJ2-3, with D perhaps TRBD2 (5 bases). V was clipped by 5 bases and J by 1 base, with 10 bases between them. Germline V lookup: CDR1 MNHNS, CDR2 SASEGT. This CDR3 has 14 amino acids. CDR3 in amino acids: CASSPTRGTDTQYF. CDR3 coding DNA: TGTGCCAGCAGTCCCACGAGGGGCACAGATACGCAGTATTTT.

The rearrangement joins TRBV11-3 to TRBJ1-2, with 10 bases identical to TRBD1. The CDR3 runs 14 residues. The V segment lost 1 base and the J segment 7 bases; nucleotides outside the gene matches: 3. Germline V gives CDR1 SGHNT, CDR2 YENEEA. Here the CDR3 reads CASSLADRGAGYTF. CDR3 nucleotides: TGTGCCAGCAGCTTAGCGGACAGGGGGGCTGGCTACACCTTC.

The gene calls are TRBV11-2 and TRBJ1-2; D remains ambiguous. Germline V gene data show CDR1 as SGHAT and CDR2 as FQNNGV. Trimming left V 5 bases short and J 1 base short, with 11 bases between. The CDR3 consists of 14 residues. The CDR3 DNA sequence: TGTGCCAGCAGCCGTGACGAGTATAACTATGGCTACACCTTC. This encodes CASSRDEYNYGYTF.

This clonotype came up many times. V is TRBV5-6 and J is TRBJ2-7, with unresolved D. This CDR3 has 11 amino acids. Deletions cut 0 bases from V and 5 bases from J, with 3 bases between. The V gene's germline CDR1 is SGHDT and CDR2 YYEEEE. The CDR3 here is CASSLANEQYF. As DNA, the CDR3 is TGTGCCAGCAGCTTGGCCAACGAGCAGTACTTC.

V gene TRBV4-1 combines with J gene TRBJ1-1, with unresolved D. Between the trimmed V and J ends, which lost 3 bases and 6 bases, there was a span of 23 bases. This CDR3 has 17 amino acids. Per the germline V gene, CDR1 is MGHRA and CDR2 is YSYEKL. The DNA of the CDR3 is TGCGCCAGCAGCCACGTCTTGCGGGAGAAGGATAACCCTGAAGCTTTCTTT. This translates into CASSHVLREKDNPEAFF.

This clonotype was observed a few times. The genes are TRBV5-1 and TRBJ2-5; the D gene could be TRBD1 or TRBD2 (5 bases each). Trimming left V 5 bases short and J 5 bases short, with 16 bases between. Germline loops: CDR1 SGHRS, CDR2 YFSETQ. The CDR3 has 14 residues. CDR3: CASSLLGVGETQYF. Here the CDR3 DNA reads TGCGCCAGCAGTCTCCTGGGGGTCGGGGAGACCCAGTACTTC.

This clonotype was detected ten times or more. V usage is TRBV14 and J usage is TRBJ1-1, with D unclear. CDR1 is SGHDN, CDR2 FVKESK, per germline. This CDR3 spans 14 amino acids. V shed 1 base and J shed 1 base, with 7 bases lying between them. CDR3 sequence: CASSQVGKNTEAFF. CDR3 DNA: TGTGCCAGCAGCCAAGTCGGCAAGAACACTGAAGCTTTCTTT.

This clonotype was recorded many times. The V call is TRBV7-3, the J call TRBJ2-3; D remains unclear. In germline, CDR1 is SGHTA, CDR2 FQGTGA. Between the trimmed V and J ends, which lost 3 bases and 0 bases, there was a span of 13 bases. The CDR3 is made up of 16 amino acids. This CDR3 reads CASSLGAERSTDTQYF. The CDR3 DNA sequence: TGTGCCAGCAGCTTGGGTGCAGAGAGGAGCACAGATACGCAGTATTTT.

This clonotype was counted a few times. This chain joins TRBV6-2 or TRBV6-3 and TRBJ2-6; D unresolved. The CDR3 loop spans 16 amino acids. In germline, CDR1 is MNHEY, CDR2 SVGEGT. V lost 0 bases and J 0 bases, leaving 6 bases between the germline ends. The CDR3 region has the DNA TGTGCCAGCAGTTACTCGAGGAGCTCTGGGGCCAACGTCCTGACTTTC. It is translated as CASSYSRSSGANVLTF.

This clonotype was seen only a few times. The V call is TRBV7-2, the J call TRBJ2-1; no reliable D call. Trimming removed 2 bases at V and 8 bases at J, with 7 bases between. This CDR3 comprises 12 residues. In germline, CDR1 is SGHTA, CDR2 FQGNSA. CDR3 in amino acids: CASSLSSYEQFF. CDR3 nucleotide sequence: TGTGCCAGCAGCTTAAGTTCATATGAGCAGTTCTTC.

This clonotype was seen ten or more times. V and J are TRBV5-1 and TRBJ2-5; unclear D gene. The germline CDR1 and CDR2 sequences are SGHRS and YFSETQ. Trimming cost V 2 bases and J 1 base, with 12 bases left between them. This CDR3 is built from 15 residues. CDR3 sequence: CASSFPVTGQETQYF. CDR3 nucleotides: TGCGCCAGCAGCTTCCCCGTGACGGGCCAAGAGACCCAGTACTTC.

J is TRBJ1-1 and V is TRBV5-8; maybe TRBD1 (6 bases). Trimming cost V 4 bases and J 1 base, with 14 bases left between them. CDR1 SGHTS and CDR2 YDEGEE come from the germline V gene. This CDR3 is 15 amino acids long. The CDR3 loop is CASSVTGPRNTEAFF. The CDR3 DNA follows: TGTGCCAGCAGCGTTACAGGGCCGAGGAACACTGAAGCTTTCTTT.

This clonotype was counted ten times or more. The chain uses TRBV4-2 and TRBJ1-1; D remains ambiguous. This CDR3 has 15 amino acids. V was pared by 1 base and J by 5 bases, with 14 bases between. Germline V lookup: CDR1 LGHNA, CDR2 YNFKEQ. The CDR3 DNA sequence: TGTGCCAGCAGCCAAGGACTACGCGATATGACTGAAGCTTTCTTT. Translated: CASSQGLRDMTEAFF.

The J gene is TRBJ2-1, the V gene TRBV20-1; 16 bases agree with TRBD2. The CDR3 loop spans 14 amino acids. With 3 bases clipped from V and 14 bases from J, the junction kept 7 bases outside the gene matches. Germline CDR1 and CDR2: DFQATT and SNEGSKA (reference sequence). The CDR3 spells CSASGTSGRAAEFF. The DNA for the CDR3 is TGCAGTGCTAGCGGGACTAGCGGGAGGGCCGCGGAGTTCTTC.